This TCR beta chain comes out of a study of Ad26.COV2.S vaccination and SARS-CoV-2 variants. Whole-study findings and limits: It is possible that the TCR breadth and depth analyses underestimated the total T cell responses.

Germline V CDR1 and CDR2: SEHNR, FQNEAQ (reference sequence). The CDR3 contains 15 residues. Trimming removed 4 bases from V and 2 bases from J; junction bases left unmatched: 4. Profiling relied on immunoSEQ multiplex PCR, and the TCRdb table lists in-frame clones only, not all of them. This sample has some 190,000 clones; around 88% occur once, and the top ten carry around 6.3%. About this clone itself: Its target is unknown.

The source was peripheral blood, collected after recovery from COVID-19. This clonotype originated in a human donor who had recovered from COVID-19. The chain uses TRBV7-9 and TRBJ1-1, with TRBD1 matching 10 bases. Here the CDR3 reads CASSSRTGGNTEAFF. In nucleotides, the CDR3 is TGTGCCAGCAGCTCTAGGACAGGGGGTAACACTGAAGCTTTCTTT.